Given below is one T cell receptor (beta chain) in context. In germline, CDR1 is SGHRS, CDR2 YFSETQ. The CDR3 loop spans 15 amino acids. V was pared by 0 bases and J by 3 bases, with 9 bases between. The entry originates in a study of cytomegalovirus exposure and HLA in healthy donors. The PCR was carried out with 60 Vbeta primers and 13 Jbeta primers. Sequencing was performed with immunoSEQ multiplex PCR; in TCRdb, only in-frame clones are kept and a portion is missing. This sample's table reports around 140,000 clones. The sequence was obtained from a woman aged 18 to 35 in good health and CMV-seronegative. The chain links TRBV5-1 to TRBJ1-4; maybe TRBD1 (5 bases). Material: PBMCs. The CDR3: CASSLVGGSNEKLFF. Here the CDR3 DNA reads TGCGCCAGCAGCTTGGTTGGGGGGTCTAATGAAAAACTGTTTTTT.